A selection of T cell receptor beta chains follows, all from one sample in a study of CD8 T cells in ankylosing spondylitis. TCRdb re-called the 5' RACE reads through MiXCR, storing one row per CDR3 protein. The sample shows around 480,000 distinct CDR3 sequences, roughly 18% of them seen only once. Sequencing was carried out using blood, either unsorted or a sorted T cell fraction (not recorded which). These receptor sequences come from a male donor with ankylosing spondylitis. The CDR3 runs from the conserved cysteine through the conserved F or W. The D gene is left open where the match is weak. Clone size is given for some rows only: seen once, a few or many times, or a class if the clone is expanded.

d_call: TRBD1; clone_size: few; v_call: TRBV5-1; j_call: TRBJ1-1; cdr3_aa: CASSFSGTGLGTEAFF; cdr3_nt: TGCGCCAGCAGCTTCTCCGGGACAGGGTTGGGAACTGAAGCTTTCTTT
d_call: .; clone_size: many; v_call: TRBV12-3/TRBV12-4; j_call: TRBJ1-2; cdr3_aa: CASSLGLHFGGYTF; cdr3_nt: TGTGCCAGCAGTTTGGGCCTTCACTTCGGGGGCTACACCTTC
d_call: TRBD1; clone_size: many; v_call: TRBV29-1; j_call: TRBJ2-5; cdr3_aa: CSALTGFETQYF; cdr3_nt: TGCAGCGCACTGACAGGGTTTGAGACCCAGTACTTC
d_call: .; clone_size: .; v_call: TRBV30; j_call: TRBJ2-3; cdr3_aa: CAWRKKGGADTQYF; cdr3_nt: TGTGCCTGGAGAAAGAAGGGCGGAGCAGATACGCAGTATTTT
d_call: TRBD2; clone_size: once; v_call: TRBV11-2; j_call: TRBJ2-1; cdr3_aa: CASRNRLASDEQFF; cdr3_nt: TGTGCCAGCAGGAACCGACTAGCAAGCGATGAGCAGTTCTTC
d_call: .; clone_size: few; v_call: TRBV20-1; j_call: TRBJ2-1; cdr3_aa: CSAPGPLGNEQFF; cdr3_nt: TGCAGTGCCCCGGGACCTCTAGGCAATGAGCAGTTCTTC
d_call: .; clone_size: few; v_call: TRBV7-2; j_call: TRBJ1-1; cdr3_aa: CASSSGPGPEAFF; cdr3_nt: TGTGCCAGCAGCTCCGGACCCGGCCCCGAAGCTTTCTTT
d_call: TRBD1; clone_size: .; v_call: TRBV7-2; j_call: TRBJ2-3; cdr3_aa: CASSPTPFGTGTDTQYF; cdr3_nt: TGTGCCAGCAGCCCCACCCCTTTTGGGACAGGCACAGATACGCAGTATTTT
d_call: .; clone_size: .; v_call: TRBV7-9; j_call: TRBJ1-4; cdr3_aa: CASSQSGANEKLFF; cdr3_nt: TGTGCCAGCAGCCAGTCCGGGGCTAATGAAAAACTGTTTTTT
d_call: TRBD2; clone_size: few; v_call: TRBV4-1; j_call: TRBJ2-1; cdr3_aa: CASSQGTSGLSSYNEQFF; cdr3_nt: TGCGCCAGCAGCCAAGGGACTAGCGGCCTTAGCTCCTACAATGAGCAGTTCTTC
d_call: TRBD2; clone_size: .; v_call: TRBV27; j_call: TRBJ2-7; cdr3_aa: CASSQQREGKNYEQYF; cdr3_nt: TGTGCCAGCAGTCAGCAGCGGGAGGGAAAAAACTACGAGCAGTACTTC
d_call: .; clone_size: few; v_call: TRBV3-1; j_call: TRBJ1-2; cdr3_aa: CASSQDTRGYTF; cdr3_nt: TGTGCCAGCAGCCAAGACACCCGTGGCTACACCTTC
d_call: TRBD2; clone_size: few; v_call: TRBV5-1; j_call: TRBJ2-1; cdr3_aa: CASSLAGGLAGGSSYNEQFF; cdr3_nt: TGCGCCAGCAGCTTGGCCGGGGGACTAGCGGGGGGGAGCTCCTACAATGAGCAGTTCTTC
d_call: TRBD1; clone_size: .; v_call: TRBV2; j_call: TRBJ2-4; cdr3_aa: CASSQNPPGQGFGNIQYF; cdr3_nt: TGTGCCAGCAGTCAAAACCCCCCGGGACAGGGCTTTGGAAACATTCAGTACTTC
d_call: TRBD2; clone_size: .; v_call: TRBV4-3; j_call: TRBJ2-7; cdr3_aa: CASSQDWSPASGFYEQYF; cdr3_nt: TGCGCCAGCAGCCAAGATTGGTCCCCCGCTAGCGGGTTCTACGAGCAGTACTTC
d_call: .; clone_size: few; v_call: TRBV6-1; j_call: TRBJ2-7; cdr3_aa: CASSERLGLGRGEQYF; cdr3_nt: TGTGCCAGCAGTGAGAGGTTGGGGCTAGGTCGGGGCGAGCAGTACTTC
d_call: TRBD1; clone_size: .; v_call: TRBV6-5; j_call: TRBJ2-7; cdr3_aa: CASSWTGRTYEQNF; cdr3_nt: TGTGCCAGCAGTTGGACAGGGCGAACCTACGAGCAGAACTTC
d_call: TRBD1; clone_size: .; v_call: TRBV20-1; j_call: TRBJ1-6; cdr3_aa: CSASDTGQVNSPLHF; cdr3_nt: TGCAGTGCTAGTGACACGGGACAGGTGAATTCACCCCTCCACTTT
d_call: .; clone_size: many; v_call: TRBV29-1; j_call: TRBJ2-7; cdr3_aa: CSVATFYEQYF; cdr3_nt: TGCAGCGTTGCCACATTCTACGAGCAGTACTTC
d_call: TRBD2; clone_size: few; v_call: TRBV12-3/TRBV12-4; j_call: TRBJ2-3; cdr3_aa: CASSKTSGGSDTQYF; cdr3_nt: TGTGCCAGCAGTAAGACTAGCGGGGGGTCGGATACGCAGTATTTT